This TCR beta chain is drawn from a study of PD-L1 blockade in urothelial cancer. Study outcomes and limitations: Patients who had durable benefit saw their tumor-associated blood clones expand more at 3 weeks.

The investigators introduced synthetic TCR analog templates into each PCR as spikes. Here immunoSEQ multiplex PCR was the method, and the copy in TCRdb shows in-frame clones only, minus some. The table includes 35,000 to 40,000 clones, just over 35% detected once. The CDR3 contains 16 residues. Germline assignment: CDR1 MNHGY and CDR2 SAAAGT. V lost 5 bases and J lost 6; bases outside the gene matches: 13. As to this clone: Its antigen is not identified.

This chain connects TRBV6-8 to TRBJ1-5; the match to TRBD1 covers 7 bases. The clonotype was recovered from a man between 60 and 70 years old with urothelial cancer. Material: tumor tissue, obtained before atezolizumab (anti-PD-L1) treatment. The CDR3 DNA reads as TGTGCCAGCAGTGAGGACACGACAGGGAAAAGTCAGCCCCAGCATTTT. Translating gives CASSEDTTGKSQPQHF.